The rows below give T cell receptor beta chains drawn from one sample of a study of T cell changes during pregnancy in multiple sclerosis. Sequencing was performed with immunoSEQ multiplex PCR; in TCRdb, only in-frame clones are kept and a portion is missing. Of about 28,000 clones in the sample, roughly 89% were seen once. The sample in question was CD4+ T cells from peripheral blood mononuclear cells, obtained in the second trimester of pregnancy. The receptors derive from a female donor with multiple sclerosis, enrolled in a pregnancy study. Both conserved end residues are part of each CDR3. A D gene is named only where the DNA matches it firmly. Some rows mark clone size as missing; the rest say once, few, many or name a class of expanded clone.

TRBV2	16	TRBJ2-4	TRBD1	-	TGTGCCAGCAGCCATGAACAGGGGTCGGCCAAAAACATTCAGTACTTC	CASSHEQGSAKNIQYF
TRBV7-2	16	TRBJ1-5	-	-	TGTGCCAGCAGCCACCCACCTGGGGGGGTCCATCAGCCCCAGCATTTT	CASSHPPGGVHQPQHF
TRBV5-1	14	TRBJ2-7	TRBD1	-	TGCGCCAGCAGCTTGCGTGACAGGGGATCCGAGCAGTACTTC	CASSLRDRGSEQYF
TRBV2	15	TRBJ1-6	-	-	TGTGCCAGCAGCATCGATAGCTCCTATAATTCACCCCTCCACTTT	CASSIDSSYNSPLHF
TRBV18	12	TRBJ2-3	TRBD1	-	TGTGCCAGCTCACTCCTGACAGGGACGCAGTATTTT	CASSLLTGTQYF
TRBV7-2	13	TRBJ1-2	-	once	TGTGCCAGCAGCGCCGGACAGTACTATGGCTACACCTTC	CASSAGQYYGYTF
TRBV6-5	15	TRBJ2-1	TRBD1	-	TGTGCCAGCAGACCGACAGGGGGCGGCTACAATGAGCAGTTCTTC	CASRPTGGGYNEQFF
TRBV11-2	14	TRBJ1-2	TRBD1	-	TGTGCCAGCAGCCCGGGACAGTGGAGCTATGGCTACACCTTC	CASSPGQWSYGYTF
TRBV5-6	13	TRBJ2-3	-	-	TGTGCCAGCGGGGGCTACAGCACAGATACGCAGTATTTT	CASGGYSTDTQYF
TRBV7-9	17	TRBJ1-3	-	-	TGTGCCAGCAGCCTTGGACTTCAGACCCTCTCTGGAAACACCATATATTTT	CASSLGLQTLSGNTIYF
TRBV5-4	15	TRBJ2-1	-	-	TGTGCCAGCAGTCGAGGGGGTAGCTCCTACAATGAGCAGTTCTTC	CASSRGGSSYNEQFF
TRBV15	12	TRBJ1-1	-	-	TGTGCCACCAGCCCCCGTTTCCCTGAAGCTTTCTTT	CATSPRFPEAFF
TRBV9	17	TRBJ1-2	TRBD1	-	TGTGCCAGCAGCTCCTGGGACAGGGAGGCTTCTAACTATGGCTACACCTTC	CASSSWDREASNYGYTF
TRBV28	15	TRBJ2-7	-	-	TGTGCCAGCAGTTTGGGGGGGCGCCCCGTCTACGAGCAGTACTTC	CASSLGGRPVYEQYF
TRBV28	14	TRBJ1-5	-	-	TGTGCCAGCACCCTAGGGGGGGGCAATCAGCCCCAGCATTTT	CASTLGGGNQPQHF
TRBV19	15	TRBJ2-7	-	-	TGTGCCAGTAGTATAGCCGCCACAAATTCCTACGAGCAGTACTTC	CASSIAATNSYEQYF
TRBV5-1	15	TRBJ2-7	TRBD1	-	TGCGCCAGCAGCCTCGGGACAGGGGTTTGGTACGAGCAGTACTTC	CASSLGTGVWYEQYF
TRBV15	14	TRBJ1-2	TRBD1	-	TGTGCCACCAGCAGAGATCACAGGGGGGAAGGCTACACCTTC	CATSRDHRGEGYTF
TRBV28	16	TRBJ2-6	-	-	TGTGCCAGCAGTTTAGTTTACGGCTCTGGGGCCAACGTCCTGACTTTC	CASSLVYGSGANVLTF
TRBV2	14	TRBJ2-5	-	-	TGTGCCAGCACTTTCCAGGCATCAGGGGAGACCCAGTACTTC	CASTFQASGETQYF
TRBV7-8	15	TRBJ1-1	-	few	TGTGCCAGCAGCCTTCTACTCAGGGCGAACACTGAAGCTTTCTTT	CASSLLLRANTEAFF
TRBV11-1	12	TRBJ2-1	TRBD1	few	TGTGCCAGCAGCTCGGACAGGGCTGAGCAGTTCTTC	CASSSDRAEQFF
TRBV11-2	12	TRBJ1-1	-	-	TGTGCCAGCAGTTGGGGGACTCCCGAAGCTTTCTTT	CASSWGTPEAFF
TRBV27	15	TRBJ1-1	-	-	TGTGCCAGCAGTTTACTGGGGGGGGAGGGGACTGAAGCTTTCTTT	CASSLLGGEGTEAFF
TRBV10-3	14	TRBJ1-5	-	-	TGTGCCATCAGTGACGGGGGGGGCAATCAGCCCCAGCATTTT	CAISDGGGNQPQHF
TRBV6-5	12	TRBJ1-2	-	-	TGTGCCAGCAGTTTAGACAGCTATGGCTACACCTTC	CASSLDSYGYTF
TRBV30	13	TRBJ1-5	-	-	TGTGCCTGGAGTCCCAGGGTTCCTCAGCCCCAGCATTTT	CAWSPRVPQPQHF
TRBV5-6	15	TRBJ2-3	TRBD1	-	TGTGCCAGCAGCCTGGTGGACAGGGCCACAGATACGCAGTATTTT	CASSLVDRATDTQYF
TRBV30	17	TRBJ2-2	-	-	TGTGCCTGGAGTGTAAGAGTTGGGTCGGAGATGACTGGGGAGCTGTTTTTT	CAWSVRVGSEMTGELFF
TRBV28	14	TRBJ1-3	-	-	TGTGCCAGCAGATCCCAAGGGGCCGGAAACACCATATATTTT	CASRSQGAGNTIYF
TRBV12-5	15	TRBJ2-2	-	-	TGTGCTAGTGGTTTGATCCGACAGAACACCGGGGAGCTGTTTTTT	CASGLIRQNTGELFF
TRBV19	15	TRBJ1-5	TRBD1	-	TGTGCCAGTAGTACACAGGGGGCAGGTAATCAGCCCCAGCATTTT	CASSTQGAGNQPQHF
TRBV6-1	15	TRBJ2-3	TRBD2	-	TGTGCCAGCAGTAGACTAGCGGTGGGCACAGATACGCAGTATTTT	CASSRLAVGTDTQYF
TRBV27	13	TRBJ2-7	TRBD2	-	TGTGCCAGCAACCTACCGGGGGGAGGCGAGCAGTACTTC	CASNLPGGGEQYF
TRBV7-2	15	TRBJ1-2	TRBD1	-	TGTGCCAGCAGCCCTCGGACAGGCTATAACTATGGCTACACCTTC	CASSPRTGYNYGYTF
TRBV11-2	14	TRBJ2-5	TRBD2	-	TGTGCCAGCAGCTCCTCCCCCTCAGCGGGGGGATCGTACTTC	CASSSSPSAGGSYF
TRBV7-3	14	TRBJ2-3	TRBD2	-	TGTGCCAGCAGCCCTAGCGGGAGAACAGATACGCAGTATTTT	CASSPSGRTDTQYF
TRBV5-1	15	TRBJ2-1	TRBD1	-	TGCGCCAGCAGCTTGGGCCAGGGGGCTAGATATGAGCAGTTCTTC	CASSLGQGARYEQFF